This TCR beta chain is from a study of shared clonotypes between healthy human individuals. From germline, CDR1 is SNHLY and CDR2 FYNNEI. The CDR3 contains 12 residues. V was clipped by 4 bases and J by 4 bases, with 4 bases between them. A remark on this clone: The same CDR3 is also encoded by other DNA sequences in this sample.

Produced via immunoSEQ multiplex PCR; TCRdb's table is partial and in-frame only. The table lists about 980,000 clones, about three quarters of them singletons. What was sequenced was memory CD4+ T cells sorted from blood. The subset was: CD45RA-negative fraction. The chain carries TRBV2 and TRBJ2-2; D gene ambiguous. The sequence derives from a man aged 18 to 29 in good health. For the CDR3, the DNA is TGTGCCAGCAGTGTGGGCACCGGGGAGCTGTTTTTT. Protein sequence: CASSVGTGELFF.